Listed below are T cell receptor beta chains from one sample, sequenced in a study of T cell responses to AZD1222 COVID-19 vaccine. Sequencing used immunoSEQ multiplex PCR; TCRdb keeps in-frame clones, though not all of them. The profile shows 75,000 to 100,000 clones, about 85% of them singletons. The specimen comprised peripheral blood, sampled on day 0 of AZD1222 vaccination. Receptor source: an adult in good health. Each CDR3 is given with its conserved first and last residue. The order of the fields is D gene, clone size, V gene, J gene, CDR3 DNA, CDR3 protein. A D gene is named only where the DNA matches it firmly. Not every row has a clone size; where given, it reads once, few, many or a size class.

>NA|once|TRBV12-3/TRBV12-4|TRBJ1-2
TGTGCCAGCAGTGGCTATGGCTACACCTTC
CASSGYGYTF
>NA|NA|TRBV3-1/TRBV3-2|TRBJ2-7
TGTGCCAGCAGCCAAGATTGGGGGAACCCTAAAACAGATAACGAGCAGTACTTC
CASSQDWGNPKTDNEQYF
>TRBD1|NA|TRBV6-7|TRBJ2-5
TGTGCCAGCAGTAACCTCCGGGACAGGGGGGACCAAGAGACCCAGTACTTC
CASSNLRDRGDQETQYF
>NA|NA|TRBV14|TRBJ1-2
TGTGCCAGCAGCCAAGACGGGGCCCAGGCCACCTATGGCTACACCTTC
CASSQDGAQATYGYTF
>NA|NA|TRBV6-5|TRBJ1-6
TGTGCCAGCAGCTCACCGGTAGGGGGAGCTTCACCCCTCCACTTT
CASSSPVGGASPLHF
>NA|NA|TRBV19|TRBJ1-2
TGTGCCAGTACCCGGACAAACTATGGCTACACCTTC
CASTRTNYGYTF
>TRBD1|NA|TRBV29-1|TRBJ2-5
TGCAGCTTCGGACAGGTCGAAGAGACCCAGTACTTC
CSFGQVEETQYF
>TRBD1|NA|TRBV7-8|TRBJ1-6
TGTGCCAGCAGCCCCAGGACAGGGGGTTCCTATAATTCACCCCTCCACTTT
CASSPRTGGSYNSPLHF
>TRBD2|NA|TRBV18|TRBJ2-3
TGTGCCAGCTCACCACCGACCGGCGGGGGTACAGATACGCAGTATTTT
CASSPPTGGGTDTQYF
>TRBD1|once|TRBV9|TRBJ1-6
TGTGCCAGCACCGGATTCGACAGGGGCAACTCACCCCTCCACTTT
CASTGFDRGNSPLHF
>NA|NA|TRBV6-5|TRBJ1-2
TGTGCCAGCAGTTACTCGCGGGGGCTTCGAAGAGGCTACACCTTC
CASSYSRGLRRGYTF
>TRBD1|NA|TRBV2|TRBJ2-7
TGTGCCAGCAGTAGTCCGAGGACAGGGAACTCCTACGAGCAGTACTTC
CASSSPRTGNSYEQYF
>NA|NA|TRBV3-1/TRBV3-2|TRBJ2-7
TGTGCCAGCAGCCAAGATTACGGGATCTACGAGCAGTACTTC
CASSQDYGIYEQYF
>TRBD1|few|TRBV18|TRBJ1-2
TGTGCCAGCTCACCGGGGACAGGAGGACGCTACACCTTC
CASSPGTGGRYTF
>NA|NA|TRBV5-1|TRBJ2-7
TGCGCCAGCAGCTTGGATTGGTCCTACGAGCAGTACTTC
CASSLDWSYEQYF
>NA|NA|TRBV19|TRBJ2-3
TGTGCCAGTAGTCCCCGCTGGGCTAGCCGGGGCACAGATACGCAGTATTTT
CASSPRWASRGTDTQYF
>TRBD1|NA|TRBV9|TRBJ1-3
TGTGCCAGCGCCGACGGACAGGGAGGAAACACCATATATTTT
CASADGQGGNTIYF
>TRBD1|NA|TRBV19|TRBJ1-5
TGTGCCAGTAGTAGGGGACAGCAAAGCAATCAGCCCCAGCATTTT
CASSRGQQSNQPQHF
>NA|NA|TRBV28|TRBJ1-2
TGTGCCAGTAGGGGGTACGACTATGGCTACACCTTC
CASRGYDYGYTF
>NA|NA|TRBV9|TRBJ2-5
TGTGCCAGCAGCGTAGGGGCAGGGAGCCTGGGAGAGACCCAGTACTTC
CASSVGAGSLGETQYF
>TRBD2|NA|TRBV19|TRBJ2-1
TGTGCCAGTAGTATTCCGCGGGGGGAACGTCGATCTGAGCAGTTCTTC
CASSIPRGERRSEQFF
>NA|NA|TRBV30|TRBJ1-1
TGTGCCTGGAGTAGAACTGAAGCTTTCTTT
CAWSRTEAFF
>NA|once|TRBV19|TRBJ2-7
TGTGCCAGTACCCCTAGCAGGGACCTAGGCTACGAGCAGTACTTC
CASTPSRDLGYEQYF
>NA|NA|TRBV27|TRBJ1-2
TGTGCCAGCAGCGGGGGCCCGTCATACGGCTACACCTTC
CASSGGPSYGYTF
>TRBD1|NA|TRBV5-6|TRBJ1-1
TGTGCCAGCAGCAAGGGACAGCAGAACACTGAAGCTTTCTTT
CASSKGQQNTEAFF
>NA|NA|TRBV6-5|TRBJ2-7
TGTGCCAGCACACGGGCGGCCGAGCAGTACTTC
CASTRAAEQYF
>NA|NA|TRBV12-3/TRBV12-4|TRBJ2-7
TGTGCCAGCAGTTTAGTGAGGACCACGAGGCAGTACTTC
CASSLVRTTRQYF
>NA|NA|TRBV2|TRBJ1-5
TGTGCCAGCAGTGAAAGGGGCCAGGGTTATCAGCCCCAGCATTTT
CASSERGQGYQPQHF
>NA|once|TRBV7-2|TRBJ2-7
TGTGCCAGCAGCCGCTCTTGGGAGCAGTACTTC
CASSRSWEQYF
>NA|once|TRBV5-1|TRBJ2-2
TGCGCCAGCAGCCTATTCAATCTACAGTCCGGGGAGCTGTTTTTT
CASSLFNLQSGELFF
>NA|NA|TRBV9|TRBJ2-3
TGTGCCAGCAGCGTAGGGGGGGGCTACACAGATACGCAGTATTTT
CASSVGGGYTDTQYF
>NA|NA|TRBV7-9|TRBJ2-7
TGTGCCAGCAGCCCTCCATCAGATACCTACGAGCAGTACTTC
CASSPPSDTYEQYF
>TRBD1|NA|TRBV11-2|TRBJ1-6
TGTGCCAGCAGCGGGCGGACAGGGTGGTCACCCCTCCACTTT
CASSGRTGWSPLHF
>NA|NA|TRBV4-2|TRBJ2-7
TGTGCCAGCAGCCGTGAGCTGACACTCCTGAGCTCCTACGAGCAGTACTTC
CASSRELTLLSSYEQYF
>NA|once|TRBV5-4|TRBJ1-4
TGTGCCAGCAGCCACGGACAAAAGGAAAAACTGTTTTTT
CASSHGQKEKLFF
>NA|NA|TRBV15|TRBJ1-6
TGTGCCACCAGCAGAGATCTGGCCAGCGCCTATAATTCACCCCTCCACTTT
CATSRDLASAYNSPLHF
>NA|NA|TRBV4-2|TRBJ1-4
TGTGCCAGCAGCCAAAAGGAGGGGACCGAAAAACTGTTTTTT
CASSQKEGTEKLFF
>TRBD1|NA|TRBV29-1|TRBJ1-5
TGCAGCGCGGGACAGGGGAGCAATCAGCCCCAGCATTTT
CSAGQGSNQPQHF
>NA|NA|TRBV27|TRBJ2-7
TGTGCCAGCAGTTTATCGATGGGGCAATCCTACGAGCAGTACTTC
CASSLSMGQSYEQYF
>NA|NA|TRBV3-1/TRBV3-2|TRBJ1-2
TGTGCCAGCAGCCAATCGGCAGGGGTCCGCGATGGGGGCTACACCTTC
CASSQSAGVRDGGYTF